The 17 T cell receptor beta chains below were found in one sample sequenced in a study of cytomegalovirus exposure and HLA in healthy donors. The PCR was carried out with 60 Vbeta primers and 13 Jbeta primers. Data came from immunoSEQ multiplex PCR; TCRdb stores just in-frame clones and leaves some out. Altogether some 130,000 clones are present, approximately 81% being singletons, with the ten largest covering approximately 7%. Sequencing used PBMCs. The receptors were sampled from a male donor in good health and CMV-seronegative.

J is TRBJ1-2 and V is TRBV28; D gene uncertain. The V and J ends lost 3 bases and 4 bases respectively, with 12 bases between them. CDR3 length: 14 residues. Germline V gene lookup returns CDR1 MDHEN and CDR2 SYDVKM. CDR3: CASSFRGKVYGYTF. The DNA for the CDR3 is TGTGCCAGCAGTTTTCGCGGCAAGGTCTATGGCTACACCTTC.

CDR3 amino acids: CASSAPGQGANEQFF. The DNA of the CDR3 is TGTGCCAGCAGCGCCCCGGGACAGGGTGCCAATGAGCAGTTCTTC. The chain joins TRBV11-2 to TRBJ2-1; 9 nucleotides align to TRBD1. CDR1 is SGHAT and CDR2 is FQNNGV in the germline V gene. The CDR3 extends over 15 amino acids. V dropped 5 bases and J dropped 6; count of bases not matched to a gene: 8.

The chain carries TRBV27 and TRBJ2-1, with 11 bases fitting TRBD2. The CDR3 is 16 residues long. The germline CDR1 and CDR2 sequences are MNHEY and SMNVEV (reference sequence). Trimming removed 3 bases from V and 7 bases from J; junction bases left unmatched: 8. The chain's CDR3 is CASSLYTSGSMNEQFF. For the CDR3, the DNA is TGTGCCAGCAGTTTGTATACTAGCGGGAGTATGAATGAGCAGTTCTTC.

The genes are TRBV6-5 and TRBJ1-5, with 7 bases identical to TRBD1. This CDR3 comprises 14 residues. Germline assignment: CDR1 MNHEY and CDR2 SVGAGI. The V gene end was trimmed by 7 bases and the J gene end by 3 bases; junction bases not matched to a gene: 6. DNA of the CDR3: TGTGCCAGCATGGGACAGACACTCAATCAGCCCCAGCATTTT. This sequence encodes CASMGQTLNQPQHF.

The chain is built from TRBV5-4 and TRBJ1-6; the D gene is possibly TRBD1 (5 bases). The ends were cut back, 7 bases at V and 7 bases at J, with 9 bases in the middle. CDR3 size: 12 residues. Per germline, CDR1 SGHNT and CDR2 YYREEE (reference sequence). Written as DNA, the CDR3 is TGTGCCAGCTCAGGGTACAATTCACCCCTCCACTTT. It encodes CASSGYNSPLHF. The entire variable domain, with the rest obtained from reference TRBV5-4 and TRBJ1-6, is as follows: ETGVTQSPTHLIKTRGQQVTLRCSSQSGHNTVSWYQQALGQGPQFIFQYYREEENGRGNFPPRFSGLQFPNYSSELNVNALELDDSALYLCASSGYNSPLHFGNGTRLTVT.

The J gene is TRBJ1-2, the V gene TRBV30; TRBD1 agrees at 11 bases. The CDR3 extends over 14 amino acids. The germline gives CDR1 GTSNPN, CDR2 SVGIG (reference sequence). The ends lost 7 bases at V and 3 bases at J; junction bases unmatched: 7. The chain's CDR3 is CALDRGRIDYGYTF. As DNA, the CDR3 is TGTGCCTTGGACAGGGGGCGCATAGACTATGGCTACACCTTC.

V is TRBV27 and J is TRBJ2-7; D not resolved. Germline V CDR1 and CDR2: MNHEY, SMNVEV (reference sequence). There are 14 residues in the CDR3. Deletions cut 8 bases from V and 5 bases from J, with 19 bases between. Here the CDR3 DNA reads TGTGCCAGCGCGAGGTTAGACTCCGGTCACGAGCAGTACTTC. Translation gives CASARLDSGHEQYF.

This sequence joins TRBV9 and TRBJ1-5, with 10 nucleotides matching TRBD1. CDR3 length: 15 residues. Germline values: CDR1 SGDLS, CDR2 YYNGEE. V dropped 4 bases and J dropped 2; count of bases not matched to a gene: 3. The CDR3 DNA sequence: TGTGCCAGCAGCCAAGGGACAGGGGGCAATCAGCCCCAGCATTTT. Amino acid sequence: CASSQGTGGNQPQHF.

This clone was detected only a few times. The J gene is TRBJ2-7, the V gene TRBV5-5; TRBD1 agrees at 10 bases. The ends lost 5 bases at V and 3 bases at J; junction bases unmatched: 11. This CDR3 has 16 residues. Germline lookup yields CDR1 SGHKS and CDR2 YYEKEE (reference sequence). Here the CDR3 reads CASRSRDRGNGYEQYF. The CDR3 DNA sequence: TGTGCCAGCAGGTCCCGGGACAGGGGCAACGGCTACGAGCAGTACTTC.

The rearrangement joins TRBV27 to TRBJ1-2; TRBD1 matches at 7 bases. V lost 4 bases, J lost 1 base, and 9 bases stayed unmatched. CDR3 length equals 16 residues. CDR1 is MNHEY, CDR2 SMNVEV, per germline (reference sequence). The CDR3 loop reads CASSSLGGQSNYGYTF. The CDR3 nucleotides read TGTGCCAGCAGTTCCCTAGGGGGACAGAGTAACTATGGCTACACCTTC.

This clone has just a few counts. The chain joins TRBV11-2 to TRBJ2-7, with 11 positions matching TRBD1. There are 15 residues in the CDR3. Germline-derived CDR1 and CDR2 are SGHAT and FQNNGV. Unmatched junction bases numbered 7, after V lost 5 bases and J lost 4 bases. Here the CDR3 DNA reads TGTGCCAGCAGCATTCGGACAGGGGGCGAGTACGAGCAGTACTTC. Translation gives CASSIRTGGEYEQYF.

V is TRBV18 and J is TRBJ2-1, with a tentative D call TRBD2 (5 bases). This CDR3 comprises 13 residues. CDR1 is KGHSH, CDR2 LQKENI, per germline. Trimming removed 5 bases at V and 2 bases at J, with 7 bases between. The CDR3 nucleotides are TGTGCCAGCTCAACCGGGACCTACAATGAGCAGTTCTTC. Translated: CASSTGTYNEQFF.

The chain combines TRBV15 with TRBJ2-1; 11 bases fit TRBD2. With 5 bases clipped from V and 5 bases from J, the junction kept 8 bases outside the gene matches. There are 16 residues in the CDR3. Per the germline V gene, CDR1 is LNHNV and CDR2 is YYDKDF (reference sequence). DNA of the CDR3: TGTGCCACCAGCGGCGTACTAGCGGGAGTTCACAATGAGCAGTTCTTC. Its protein product is CATSGVLAGVHNEQFF.

The rearrangement joins TRBV2 to TRBJ2-7; D may be TRBD1 (6 bases). Germline CDR1 SNHLY, CDR2 FYNNEI. V lost 6 bases, J lost 7 bases, and 16 bases lay in between. The CDR3 is 13 amino acids. Here the CDR3 DNA reads TGTGCCAGCAGGGACACAGGGTTTTTGGAGCAGTACTTC. Residues: CASRDTGFLEQYF.

This sequence joins TRBV11-3 and TRBJ2-2, with D possibly being TRBD2 (5 bases). The length of the CDR3 is 14 residues. Germline V gives CDR1 SGHNT, CDR2 YENEEA. Trimming shortened V by 0 bases and J by 7 bases, and 9 bases separated the two germline ends. The CDR3 here is CASSLDNRDGELFF. The CDR3 DNA follows: TGTGCCAGCAGCTTAGACAACCGGGACGGGGAGCTGTTTTTT. Using reference TRBV11-3 and TRBJ2-2 for the parts outside the CDR3, the full variable domain is EAGVVQSPRYKIIEKKQPVAFWCNPISGHNTLYWYLQNLGQGPELLIRYENEEAVDDSQLPKDRFSAERLKGVDSTLKIQPAELGDSAVYLCASSLDNRDGELFFGEGSRLTVL.

This chain links TRBV18 with TRBJ1-3; 8 bases agree with TRBD1. Per the germline V gene, CDR1 is KGHSH and CDR2 is LQKENI. With V trimmed by 1 base and J by 0 bases, 5 bases remained unmatched. This CDR3 contains 17 residues. The CDR3 nucleotides are TGTGCCAGCTCACCACGGACAGGGAGAAGCTCTGGAAACACCATATATTTT. Amino acids: CASSPRTGRSSGNTIYF.

The rearrangement uses TRBV20-1 and TRBJ1-6; 7 nucleotides align to TRBD1. V gave up 1 base and J gave up 17 bases; unmatched junction bases: 5. Germline values: CDR1 DFQATT, CDR2 SNEGSKA (reference sequence). CDR3 length: 11 residues. The CDR3 reads CSARGTGLVHF. CDR3 DNA: TGCAGTGCTAGAGGGACAGGCTTGGTCCACTTT.